Given below is one TCR beta chain in context. Antigen specificity is unknown. The sample comes from a study of OX40 agonist ivuxolimab in advanced cancers. At the level of the study: Intravenous ivuxolimab was administered to patients every 2 weeks at 0.01 to 10 mg/kg. Patients were under 90% male with ages roughly 20 to 90, mean around 58. Study findings and constraints: The investigators did not determine what antigen specificity the expanded peripheral T cells had. Compared with others, partial responders at 0.1-3.0 mg/kg displayed clonal expansion among the lowest.

Using immunoSEQ multiplex PCR, the repertoire was profiled, and TCRdb retains in-frame clones only, with some absent. The sample includes 15,000 or so clones, 80% of them seen just once. The CDR3 is 14 residues long. Germline CDR1 KGHSH, CDR2 LQKENI. The junction had 5 bases not matched to a gene; V was cut back by 3 bases and J by 8 bases. This chain links TRBV18 with TRBJ1-4; 8 bases line up with TRBD1. This receptor was identified in an adult with an advanced solid tumor such as melanoma, head and neck, liver or kidney cancer. The material was CD4+ or CD8+ T cells sorted from blood, obtained in a trial of the OX40 agonist ivuxolimab. The DNA for the CDR3 is TGTGCCAGCTCACCGACAGGGGTAGGGGAAAAACTGTTTTTT. This gives the protein CASSPTGVGEKLFF. Using reference TRBV18 and TRBJ1-4 for the parts outside the CDR3, the full variable domain is NAGVMQNPRHLVRRRGQEARLRCSPMKGHSHVYWYRQLPEEGLKFMVYLQKENIIDESGMPKERFSAEFPKEGPSILRIQQVVRGDSAAYFCASSPTGVGEKLFFGSGTQLSVL.